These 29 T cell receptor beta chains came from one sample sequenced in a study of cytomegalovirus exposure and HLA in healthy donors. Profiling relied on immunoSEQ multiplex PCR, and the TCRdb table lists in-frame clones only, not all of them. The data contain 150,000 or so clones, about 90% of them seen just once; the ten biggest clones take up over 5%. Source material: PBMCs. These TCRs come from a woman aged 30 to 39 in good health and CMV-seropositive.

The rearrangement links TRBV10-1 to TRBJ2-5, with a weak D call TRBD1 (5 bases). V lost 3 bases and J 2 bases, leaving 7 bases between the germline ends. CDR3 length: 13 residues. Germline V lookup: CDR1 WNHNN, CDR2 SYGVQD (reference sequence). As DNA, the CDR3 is TGCGCCAGCAGTGAAACAGGTCAAGAGACCCAGTACTTC. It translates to CASSETGQETQYF.

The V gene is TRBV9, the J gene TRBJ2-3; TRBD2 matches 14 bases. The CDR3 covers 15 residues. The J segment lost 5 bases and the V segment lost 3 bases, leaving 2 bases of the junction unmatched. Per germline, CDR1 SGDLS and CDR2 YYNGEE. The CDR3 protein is CASSGGLAGGDTQYF. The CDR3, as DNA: TGTGCCAGCAGCGGAGGACTAGCGGGGGGAGATACGCAGTATTTT.

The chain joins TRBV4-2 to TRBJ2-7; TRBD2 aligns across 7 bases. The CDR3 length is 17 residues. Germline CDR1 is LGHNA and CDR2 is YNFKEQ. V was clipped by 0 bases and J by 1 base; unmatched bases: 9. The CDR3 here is CASSQDARTSGSYEQYF. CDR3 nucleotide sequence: TGTGCCAGCAGCCAAGACGCCAGGACTAGTGGTTCCTACGAGCAGTACTTC.

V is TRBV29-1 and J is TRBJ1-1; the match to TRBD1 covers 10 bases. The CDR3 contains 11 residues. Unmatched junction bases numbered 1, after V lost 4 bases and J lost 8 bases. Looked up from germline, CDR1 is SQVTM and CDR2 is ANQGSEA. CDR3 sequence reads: CSVGQGAEAFF. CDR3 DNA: TGCAGCGTTGGACAGGGGGCAGAAGCTTTCTTT.

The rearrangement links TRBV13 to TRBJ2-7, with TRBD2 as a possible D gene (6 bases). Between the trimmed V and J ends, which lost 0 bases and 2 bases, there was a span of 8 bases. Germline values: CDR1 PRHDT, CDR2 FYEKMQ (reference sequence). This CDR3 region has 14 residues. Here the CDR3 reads CASSLGGRPYEQYF. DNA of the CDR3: TGTGCCAGCAGCTTAGGCGGGAGACCCTACGAGCAGTACTTC.

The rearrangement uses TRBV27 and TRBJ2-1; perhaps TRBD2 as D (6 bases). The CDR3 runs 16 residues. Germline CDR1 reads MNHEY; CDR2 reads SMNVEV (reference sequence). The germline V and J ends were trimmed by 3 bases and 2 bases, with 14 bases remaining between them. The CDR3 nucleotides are TGTGCCAGCAGTTTGCACCGGGACTTTGCCTACAATGAGCAGTTCTTC. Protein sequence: CASSLHRDFAYNEQFF.

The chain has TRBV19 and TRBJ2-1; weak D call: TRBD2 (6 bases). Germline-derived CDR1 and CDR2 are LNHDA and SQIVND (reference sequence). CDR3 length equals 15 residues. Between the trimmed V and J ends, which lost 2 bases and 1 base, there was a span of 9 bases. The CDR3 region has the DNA TGTGCCAGTAGTATAACTAGCTCTTCCTACAATGAGCAGTTCTTC. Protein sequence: CASSITSSSYNEQFF. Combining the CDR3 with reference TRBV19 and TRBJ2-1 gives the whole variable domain DGGITQSPKYLFRKEGQNVTLSCEQNLNHDAMYWYRQDPGQGLRLIYYSQIVNDFQKGDIAEGYSVSREKKESFPLTVTSAQKNPTAFYLCASSITSSSYNEQFFGPGTRLTVL.

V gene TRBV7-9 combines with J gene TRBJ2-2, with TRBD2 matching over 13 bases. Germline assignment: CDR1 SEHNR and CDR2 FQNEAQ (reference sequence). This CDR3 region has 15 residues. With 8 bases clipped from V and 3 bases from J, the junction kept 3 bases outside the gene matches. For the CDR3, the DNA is TGTGCCAGCGGGACTAGCGGGGCCCACACCGGGGAGCTGTTTTTT. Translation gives CASGTSGAHTGELFF.

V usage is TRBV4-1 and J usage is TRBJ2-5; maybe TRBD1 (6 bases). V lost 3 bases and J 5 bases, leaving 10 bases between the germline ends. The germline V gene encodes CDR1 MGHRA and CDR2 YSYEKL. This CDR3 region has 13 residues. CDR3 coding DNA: TGCGCCAGCAGCCAGGACAGTTGGGAGACCCAGTACTTC. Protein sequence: CASSQDSWETQYF.

The CDR3 nucleotides are TGTGCCAGTAGTTGGACAGGGGCGGGCTACGAGCAGTACTTC. Translation: CASSWTGAGYEQYF. The chain joins TRBV19 to TRBJ2-7, with 9 bases identical to TRBD1. The length of the CDR3 is 14 residues. V lost 5 bases to trimming and J lost 3 bases; unmatched junction nucleotides: 5. Germline-derived CDR1 and CDR2 are LNHDA and SQIVND (reference sequence).

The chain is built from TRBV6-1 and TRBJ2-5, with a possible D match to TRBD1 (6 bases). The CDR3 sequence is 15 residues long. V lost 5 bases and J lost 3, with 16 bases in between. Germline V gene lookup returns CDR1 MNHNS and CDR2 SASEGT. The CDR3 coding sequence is TGTGCCAGCAGTTTCACCGGGACACCCAAAGAGACCCAGTACTTC. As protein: CASSFTGTPKETQYF.

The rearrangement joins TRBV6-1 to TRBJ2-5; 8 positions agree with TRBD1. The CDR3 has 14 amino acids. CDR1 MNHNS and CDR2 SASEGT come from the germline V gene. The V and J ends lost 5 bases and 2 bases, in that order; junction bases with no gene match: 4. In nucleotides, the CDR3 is TGTGCCAGCAGTATACACAGGGGGCAAGAGACCCAGTACTTC. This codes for CASSIHRGQETQYF.

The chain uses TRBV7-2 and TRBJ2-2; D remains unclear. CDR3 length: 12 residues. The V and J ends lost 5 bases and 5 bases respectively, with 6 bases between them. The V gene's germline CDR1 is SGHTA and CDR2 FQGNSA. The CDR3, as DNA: TGTGCCAGCAGCACGAGGACCGGGGAGCTGTTTTTT. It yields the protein CASSTRTGELFF.

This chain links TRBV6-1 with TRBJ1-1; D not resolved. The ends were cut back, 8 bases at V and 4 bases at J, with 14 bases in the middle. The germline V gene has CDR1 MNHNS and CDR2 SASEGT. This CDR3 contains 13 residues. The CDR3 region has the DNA TGTGCCAGCTTGTATAGGGAGGGCACTGAAGCTTTCTTT. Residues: CASLYREGTEAFF.

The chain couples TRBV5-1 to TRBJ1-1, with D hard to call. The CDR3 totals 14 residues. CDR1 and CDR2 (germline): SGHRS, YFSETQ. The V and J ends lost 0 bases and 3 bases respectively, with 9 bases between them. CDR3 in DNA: TGCGCCAGCAGCTTGGACAAAGTGGACACTGAAGCTTTCTTT. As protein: CASSLDKVDTEAFF.

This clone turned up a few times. The CDR3 DNA reads TGTGCCAGTAGCCCCAGACAGGACGGGCTTGTGGGCTATGGCTACACCTTC. Protein sequence: CASSPRQDGLVGYGYTF. The rearrangement links TRBV19 to TRBJ1-2; D might be TRBD1 (6 bases). Trimming took off 6 bases at V and 4 bases at J, with 24 bases between the two ends. The germline gives CDR1 LNHDA, CDR2 SQIVND (reference sequence). The CDR3 totals 17 residues.

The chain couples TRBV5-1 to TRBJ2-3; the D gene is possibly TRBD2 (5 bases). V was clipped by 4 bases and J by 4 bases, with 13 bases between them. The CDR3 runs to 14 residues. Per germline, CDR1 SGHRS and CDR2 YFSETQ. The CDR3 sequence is CASSGGADADTQYF. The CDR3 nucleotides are TGCGCCAGCAGCGGAGGAGCTGATGCAGATACGCAGTATTTT.

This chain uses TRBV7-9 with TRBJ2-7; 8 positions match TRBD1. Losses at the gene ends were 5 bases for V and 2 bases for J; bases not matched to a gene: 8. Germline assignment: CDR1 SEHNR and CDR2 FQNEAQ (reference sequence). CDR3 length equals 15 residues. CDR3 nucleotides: TGTGCCAGCAGCCCAGGGGGCAGCGTTCCCTACGAGCAGTACTTC. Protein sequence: CASSPGGSVPYEQYF.

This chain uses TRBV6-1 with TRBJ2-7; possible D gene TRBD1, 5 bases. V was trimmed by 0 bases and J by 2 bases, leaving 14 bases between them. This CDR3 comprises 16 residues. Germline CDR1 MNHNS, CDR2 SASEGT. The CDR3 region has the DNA TGTGCCAGCAGTGAAGCCAGGGCTGCAGGTGCCTACGAGCAGTACTTC. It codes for CASSEARAAGAYEQYF.

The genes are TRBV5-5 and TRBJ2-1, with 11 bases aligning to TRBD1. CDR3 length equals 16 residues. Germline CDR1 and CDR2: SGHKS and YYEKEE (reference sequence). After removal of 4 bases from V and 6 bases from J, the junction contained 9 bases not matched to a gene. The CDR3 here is CASSPNIGTGGNEQFF. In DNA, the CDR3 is TGTGCCAGCAGCCCGAATATCGGGACAGGGGGCAATGAGCAGTTCTTC.

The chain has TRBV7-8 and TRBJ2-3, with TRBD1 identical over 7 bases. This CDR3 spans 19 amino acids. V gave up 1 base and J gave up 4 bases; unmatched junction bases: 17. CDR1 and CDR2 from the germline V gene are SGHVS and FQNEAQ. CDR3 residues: CASSLVGRGPESMPDTQYF. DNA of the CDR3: TGTGCCAGCAGCTTAGTTGGTAGGGGGCCAGAGTCTATGCCAGATACGCAGTATTTT.

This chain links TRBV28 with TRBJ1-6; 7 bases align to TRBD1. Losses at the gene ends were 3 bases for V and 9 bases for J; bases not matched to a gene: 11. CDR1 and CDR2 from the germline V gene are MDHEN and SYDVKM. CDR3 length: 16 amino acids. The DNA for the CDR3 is TGTGCCAGCAGTTTGGAGAGACAGGGCAATTCTTCACCCCTCCACTTT. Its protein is CASSLERQGNSSPLHF.

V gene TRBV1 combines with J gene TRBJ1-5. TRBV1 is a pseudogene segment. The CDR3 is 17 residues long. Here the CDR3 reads CTSSQVTLGGLGQPQHF. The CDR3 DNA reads TGCACCAGCAGCCAGGTAACGTTGGGGGGGCTGGGTCAGCCCCAGCATTTT.

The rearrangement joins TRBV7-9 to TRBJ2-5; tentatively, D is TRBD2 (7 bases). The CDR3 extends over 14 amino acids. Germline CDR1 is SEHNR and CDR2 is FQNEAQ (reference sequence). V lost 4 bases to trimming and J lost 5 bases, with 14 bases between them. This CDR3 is CASSSKGGRETQYF. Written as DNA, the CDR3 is TGTGCCAGCAGCTCCAAGGGGGGGAGGGAGACCCAGTACTTC.

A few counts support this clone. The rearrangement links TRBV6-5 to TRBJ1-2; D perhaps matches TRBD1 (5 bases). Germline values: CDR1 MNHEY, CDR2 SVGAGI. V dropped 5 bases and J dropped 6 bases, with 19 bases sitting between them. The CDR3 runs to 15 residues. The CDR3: CASSPRPGREDGYTF. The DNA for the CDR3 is TGTGCCAGCAGTCCTCGCCCAGGCAGGGAGGATGGCTACACCTTC.

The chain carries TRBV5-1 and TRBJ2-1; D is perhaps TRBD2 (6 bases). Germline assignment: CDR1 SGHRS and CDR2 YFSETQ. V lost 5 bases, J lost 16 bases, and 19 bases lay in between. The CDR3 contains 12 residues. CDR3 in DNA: TGCGCCAGCAGTTTCATAAGCGGGCAAATATTCTTC. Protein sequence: CASSFISGQIFF.

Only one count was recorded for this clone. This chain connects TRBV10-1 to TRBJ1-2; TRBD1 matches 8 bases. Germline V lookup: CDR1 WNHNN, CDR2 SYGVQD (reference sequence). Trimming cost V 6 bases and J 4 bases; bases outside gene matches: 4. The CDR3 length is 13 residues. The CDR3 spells CASSPDRAYGYTF. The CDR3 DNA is TGCGCCAGCAGCCCGGACAGGGCCTATGGCTACACCTTC.

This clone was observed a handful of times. The CDR3 DNA reads TGCGCCAGCAGCCAAACCACCGTGCCAGGCCCCTATGGCTACACCTTC. Its protein is CASSQTTVPGPYGYTF. The chain recombines TRBV4-1 with TRBJ1-2; no definite D call. V gave up 2 bases and J gave up 4 bases, with 17 bases separating them. The CDR3 runs 16 residues. The germline gives CDR1 MGHRA, CDR2 YSYEKL.

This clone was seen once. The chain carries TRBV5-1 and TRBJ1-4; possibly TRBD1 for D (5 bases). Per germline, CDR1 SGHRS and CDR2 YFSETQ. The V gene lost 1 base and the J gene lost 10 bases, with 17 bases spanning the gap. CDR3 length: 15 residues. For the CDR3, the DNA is TGCGCCAGCAGCTTGACGGGGGACTCGGGGGGAAAACTGTTTTTT. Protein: CASSLTGDSGGKLFF.